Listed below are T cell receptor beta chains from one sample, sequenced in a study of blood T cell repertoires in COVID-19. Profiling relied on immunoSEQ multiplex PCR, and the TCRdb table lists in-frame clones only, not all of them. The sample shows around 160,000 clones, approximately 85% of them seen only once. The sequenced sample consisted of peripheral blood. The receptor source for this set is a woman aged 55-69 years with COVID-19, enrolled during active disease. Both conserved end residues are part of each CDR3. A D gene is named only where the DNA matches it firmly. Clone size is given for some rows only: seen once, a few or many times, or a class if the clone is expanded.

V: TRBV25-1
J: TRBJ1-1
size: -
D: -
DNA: TGTGCCAGCGGTAACAGCCTCACTGAAGCTTTCTTT
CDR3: CASGNSLTEAFF

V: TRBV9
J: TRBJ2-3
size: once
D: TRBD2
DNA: TGTGCCAGCAGCGTGAGCGGGGTGGCTAGCGGGGCAGATACGCAGTATTTT
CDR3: CASSVSGVASGADTQYF

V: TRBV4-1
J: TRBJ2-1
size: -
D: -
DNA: TGCGCCAGCAGCCAAGTTCCAGACAACTACAATGAGCAGTTCTTC
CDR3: CASSQVPDNYNEQFF

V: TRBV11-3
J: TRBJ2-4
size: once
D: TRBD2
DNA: TGTGCCAGCAGCTCCGGGGGGGCCGGGGCCAAAAACATTCAGTACTTC
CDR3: CASSSGGAGAKNIQYF

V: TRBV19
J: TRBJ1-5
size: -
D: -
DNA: TGTGCCAGTATTCAGTGGGGGGGTACGAGCAATCAGCCCCAGCATTTT
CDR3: CASIQWGGTSNQPQHF

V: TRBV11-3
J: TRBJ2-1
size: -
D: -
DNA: TGTGCCAGCAGCTTAGATCCAGGCACCTACAATGAGCAGTTCTTC
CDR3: CASSLDPGTYNEQFF

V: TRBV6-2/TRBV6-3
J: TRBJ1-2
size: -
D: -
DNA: TGTGCCAGCAGTTATGGGGGCAGTGCTCTTTATGGCTACACCTTC
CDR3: CASSYGGSALYGYTF

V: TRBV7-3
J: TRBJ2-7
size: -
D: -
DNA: TGTGCCAGCAGCTTATCCGGGGTATCCTACGAGCAGTACTTC
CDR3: CASSLSGVSYEQYF

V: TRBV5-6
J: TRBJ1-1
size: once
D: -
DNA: TGTGCCAGCAGCTATCGTCCGAACACTGAAGCTTTCTTT
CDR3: CASSYRPNTEAFF

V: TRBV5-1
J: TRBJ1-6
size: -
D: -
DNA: TGCGCCAGCAGCTTGGCCGTGGGGGATAGGGACTATTCACCCCTCCACTTT
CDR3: CASSLAVGDRDYSPLHF

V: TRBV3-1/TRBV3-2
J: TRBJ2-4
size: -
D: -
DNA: TGTGCCAGCAGCCAAAGACTAGAACCCACCCTAGCCAAAAACATTCAGTACTTC
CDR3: CASSQRLEPTLAKNIQYF

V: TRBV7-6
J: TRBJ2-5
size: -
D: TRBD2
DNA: TGTGCCAGCAGCTTAGATCTAGCGGGGGGCTCGGGAGAGACCCAGTACTTC
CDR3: CASSLDLAGGSGETQYF

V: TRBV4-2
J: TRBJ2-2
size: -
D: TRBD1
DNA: TGTGCCAGCAGCCTCTCCGGGACAGGGGGCGAAGGGTCCGGGGAGCTGTTTTTT
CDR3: CASSLSGTGGEGSGELFF

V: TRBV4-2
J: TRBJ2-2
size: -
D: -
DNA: TGTGCCAGCAGCCTTGAGGTGGCAGGGGATACCGGGGAGCTGTTTTTT
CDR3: CASSLEVAGDTGELFF

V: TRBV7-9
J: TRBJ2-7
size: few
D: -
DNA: TGTGCCAGCAGCTTAGCGCTCCAGGCGGGCTACGAGCAGTACTTC
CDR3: CASSLALQAGYEQYF

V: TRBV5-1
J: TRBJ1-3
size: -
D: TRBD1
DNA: TGCGCCAGCAGCTCTGACAGGGGGCAAGGAAACACCATATATTTT
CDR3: CASSSDRGQGNTIYF

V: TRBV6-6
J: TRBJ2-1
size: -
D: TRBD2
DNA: TGTGCCAGCAGGGTTATAGCGGGGGGACCCTACAATGAGCAGTTCTTC
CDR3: CASRVIAGGPYNEQFF

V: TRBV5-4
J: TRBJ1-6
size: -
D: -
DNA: TGTGCCAGCAGCTCCGGGGGGGCGAGAAATTCACCCCTCCACTTT
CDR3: CASSSGGARNSPLHF

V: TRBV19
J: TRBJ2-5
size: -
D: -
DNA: TGTGCCAGTAGTACCCCCCTAGGAGGGACCCAGTACTTC
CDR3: CASSTPLGGTQYF

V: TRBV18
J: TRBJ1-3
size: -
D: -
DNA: TGTGCCAGCTCACCAAGTAGGAGTATACGGGGAAACACCATATATTTT
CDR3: CASSPSRSIRGNTIYF

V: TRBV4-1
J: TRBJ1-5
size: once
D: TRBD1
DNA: TGCGCCAGCAGCCATGTTTACAGGGGTGGTTATCAGCCCCAGCATTTT
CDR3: CASSHVYRGGYQPQHF

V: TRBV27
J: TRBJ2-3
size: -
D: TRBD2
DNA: TGTGCCAGCAGTTTATCGATAAGCGGGGGGAGCACAGATACGCAGTATTTT
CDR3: CASSLSISGGSTDTQYF

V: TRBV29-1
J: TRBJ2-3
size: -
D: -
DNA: TGCACCTCCGGGAACACAGATACGCAGTATTTT
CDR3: CTSGNTDTQYF

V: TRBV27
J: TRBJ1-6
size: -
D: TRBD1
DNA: TGTGCCAGCAGTTTATCCAGGGGGCTTAATTCACCCCTCCACTTT
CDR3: CASSLSRGLNSPLHF

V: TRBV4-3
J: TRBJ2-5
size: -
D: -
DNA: TGCGCCAGCAGCCAAGGTCCCTACCAAGAGACCCAGTACTTC
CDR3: CASSQGPYQETQYF

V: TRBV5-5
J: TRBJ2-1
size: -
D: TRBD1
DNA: TGTGCCAGCAGCTCCCCCGTTCAGGGGGTTTACGATGAGCAGTTCTTC
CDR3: CASSSPVQGVYDEQFF

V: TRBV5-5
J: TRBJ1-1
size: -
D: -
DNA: TGTGCCAGCAGCCGATGGACTGAGAACACTGAAGCTTTCTTT
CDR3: CASSRWTENTEAFF

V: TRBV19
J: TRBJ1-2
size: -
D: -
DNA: TGTGCCACAAGATCACTGGGAGGAAACTATGGCTACACCTTC
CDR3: CATRSLGGNYGYTF

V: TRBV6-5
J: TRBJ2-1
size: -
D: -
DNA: TGTGCCAGCAGTTATCAGGGGGGAAGGGTCAATGAGCAGTTCTTC
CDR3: CASSYQGGRVNEQFF

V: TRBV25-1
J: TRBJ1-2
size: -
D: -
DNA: TGTGCCAGCAGTGATCGAGAGGGTTTTAACTATGGCTACACCTTC
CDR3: CASSDREGFNYGYTF

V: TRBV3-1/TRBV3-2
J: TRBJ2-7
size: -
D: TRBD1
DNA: TGTGCCAGCAGCCCTAGGACAGGCGAGCAGTACTTC
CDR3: CASSPRTGEQYF

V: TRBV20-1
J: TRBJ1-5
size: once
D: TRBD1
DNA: TGCGGGACAGGGGGAAATCAGCCCCAGCATTTT
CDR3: CGTGGNQPQHF

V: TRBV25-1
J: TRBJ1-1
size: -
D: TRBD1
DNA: TGTGCCAGCAGTGAATTTAGGGGGCAGGGAACTGAAGCTTTCTTT
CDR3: CASSEFRGQGTEAFF

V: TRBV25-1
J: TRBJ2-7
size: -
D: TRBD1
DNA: TGTGCCAGCGAGGACAGGGGGTCTTCGTACGAGCAGTACTTC
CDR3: CASEDRGSSYEQYF

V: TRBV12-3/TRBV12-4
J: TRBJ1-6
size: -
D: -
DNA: TGTGCCAGCACGAGCTCCTATAATTCACCCCTCCACTTT
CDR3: CASTSSYNSPLHF

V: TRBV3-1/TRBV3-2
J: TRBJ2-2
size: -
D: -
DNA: TGTGCCAGCAGCCAGGGCCTTGACACCGGGGAGCTGTTTTTT
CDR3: CASSQGLDTGELFF

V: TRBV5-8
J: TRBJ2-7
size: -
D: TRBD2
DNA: TGTGCCAGCAGCTTGCGCCTAGCGGGGGGCGAAGAGCAGTACTTC
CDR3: CASSLRLAGGEEQYF

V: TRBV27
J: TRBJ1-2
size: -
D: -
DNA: TGTGCCAGCGTTGAATGGGGGGGGACTGATGTGATCTACACCTTC
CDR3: CASVEWGGTDVIYTF

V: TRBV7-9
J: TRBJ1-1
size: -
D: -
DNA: TGTGCCAGCAGCTTAACGGCGGTTGGGACTGAAGCTTTCTTT
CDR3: CASSLTAVGTEAFF

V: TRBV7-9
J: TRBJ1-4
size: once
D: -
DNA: TGTGCCAGCAGCTTCCAGGGTGTTAATGAAAAACTGTTTTTT
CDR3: CASSFQGVNEKLFF

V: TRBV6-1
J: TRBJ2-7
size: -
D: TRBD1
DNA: TGTGCCAGCAGTGTTCGCGACAGGGGCTCAAGCTCCTACGAGCAGTACTTC
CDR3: CASSVRDRGSSSYEQYF

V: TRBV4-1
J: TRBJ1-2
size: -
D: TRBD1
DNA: TGCGCCAGCAGCCAATGGACAGGGGGATATGGCTACACCTTC
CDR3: CASSQWTGGYGYTF

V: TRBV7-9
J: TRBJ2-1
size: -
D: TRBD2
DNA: TGTGCCAGCAGAACGAGAGTCGGACTAGCGTCGGGCTCCTACAATGAGCAGTTCTTC
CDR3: CASRTRVGLASGSYNEQFF

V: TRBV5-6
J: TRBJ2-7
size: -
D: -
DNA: TGTGCCAGCGCGAGGGGCGGGGTCCTGAGCTCCTACGAGCAGTACTTC
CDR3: CASARGGVLSSYEQYF

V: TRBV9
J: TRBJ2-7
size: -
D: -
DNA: TGTGCCAGCAGCGTAGCCGACGAGCAGTACTTC
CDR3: CASSVADEQYF

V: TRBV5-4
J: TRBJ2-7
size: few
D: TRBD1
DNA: TGTGCCAGCAGCTCCCCGGGGGTTGACAGGGGGCTCTACGAGCAGTACTTC
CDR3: CASSSPGVDRGLYEQYF

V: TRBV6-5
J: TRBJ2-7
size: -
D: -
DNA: TGTGCCAGCAGCCTATGGGGGGTCTCCTACGAGCAGTACTTC
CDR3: CASSLWGVSYEQYF

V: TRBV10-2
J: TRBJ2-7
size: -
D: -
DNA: TGCGCCAGCAGTCGAGGGTCAGTAGGGAGGGGGTCCGAGCAGTACTTC
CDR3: CASSRGSVGRGSEQYF

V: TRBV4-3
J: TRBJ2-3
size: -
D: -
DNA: TGCGCCAGCAGCCAAGATGCGGGATACGAAGGCACAGATACGCAGTATTTT
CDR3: CASSQDAGYEGTDTQYF

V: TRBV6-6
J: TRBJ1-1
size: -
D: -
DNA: TGTGCCAGCAGTTCTGACAGAAGAAACACTGAAGCTTTCTTT
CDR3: CASSSDRRNTEAFF

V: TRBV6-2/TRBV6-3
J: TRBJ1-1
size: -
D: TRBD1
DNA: TGTGCCAGCAGTTCCAGGGGGCAGTACACTGAAGCTTTCTTT
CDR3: CASSSRGQYTEAFF

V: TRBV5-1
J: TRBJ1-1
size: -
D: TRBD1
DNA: TGCGCCAGTCGAACCGGGACAGTGGCCACTGAAGCTTTCTTT
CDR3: CASRTGTVATEAFF

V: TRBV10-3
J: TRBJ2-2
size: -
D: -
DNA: TGTGCCATCGGGTTGCGCGGGCTAAACACCGGGGAGCTGTTTTTT
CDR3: CAIGLRGLNTGELFF